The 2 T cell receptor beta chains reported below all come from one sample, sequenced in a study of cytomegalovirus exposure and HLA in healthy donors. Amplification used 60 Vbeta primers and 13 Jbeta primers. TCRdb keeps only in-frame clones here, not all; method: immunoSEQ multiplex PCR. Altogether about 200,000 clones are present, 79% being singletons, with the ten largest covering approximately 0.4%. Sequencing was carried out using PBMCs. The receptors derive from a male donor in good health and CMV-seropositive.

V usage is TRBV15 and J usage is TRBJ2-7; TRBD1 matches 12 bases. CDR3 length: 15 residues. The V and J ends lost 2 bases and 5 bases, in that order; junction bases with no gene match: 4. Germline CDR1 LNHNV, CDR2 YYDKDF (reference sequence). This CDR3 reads CATSRTGTGGNEQYF. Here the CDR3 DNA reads TGTGCCACCAGCAGAACCGGGACAGGGGGCAACGAGCAGTACTTC.

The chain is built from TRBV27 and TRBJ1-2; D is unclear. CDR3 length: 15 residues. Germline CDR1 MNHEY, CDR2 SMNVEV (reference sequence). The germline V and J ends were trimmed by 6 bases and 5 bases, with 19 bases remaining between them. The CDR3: CASRSGARNRYGYTF. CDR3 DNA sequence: TGTGCCAGCAGGTCGGGAGCTAGGAATAGATATGGCTACACCTTC.